A selection of T cell receptor beta chains follows, all from one sample in a study of blood T cell repertoires in COVID-19. Sequencing was performed with immunoSEQ multiplex PCR; in TCRdb, only in-frame clones are kept and a portion is missing. This table holds around 100,000 clones, approximately 81% found once. Sequencing was performed on peripheral blood. The receptors originated from a man in his forties or fifties with acute or convalescent COVID-19. CDR3s include the opening cysteine and the closing phenylalanine or tryptophan. D genes are given only for firm matches. Only part of the rows carry a size: once, few, many, or a class if the clone is expanded.

d_gene: TRBD1
abundance: NA
j_gene: TRBJ1-6
v_gene: TRBV19
CDR3aa: CASSRDRGGSPLHF
CDR3nt: TGTGCCAGTAGCCGGGACAGGGGTGGTTCACCCCTCCACTTT

d_gene: NA
abundance: NA
j_gene: TRBJ2-7
v_gene: TRBV3-1/TRBV3-2
CDR3aa: CASSQGSLGPLEQYF
CDR3nt: TGTGCCAGCAGCCAAGGGTCCTTGGGCCCTCTCGAGCAGTACTTC

d_gene: NA
abundance: NA
j_gene: TRBJ1-4
v_gene: TRBV4-3
CDR3aa: CASSQDGRDEKLFF
CDR3nt: TGCGCCAGCAGCCAAGATGGCAGGGATGAAAAACTGTTTTTT

d_gene: NA
abundance: NA
j_gene: TRBJ1-2
v_gene: TRBV2
CDR3aa: CASKIYSNYGYTF
CDR3nt: TGTGCCAGCAAGATCTATTCTAACTATGGCTACACCTTC

d_gene: TRBD1
abundance: NA
j_gene: TRBJ1-2
v_gene: TRBV28
CDR3aa: CAAGGQGFDYGYTF
CDR3nt: TGTGCCGCGGGCGGACAGGGATTCGACTATGGCTACACCTTC

d_gene: NA
abundance: NA
j_gene: TRBJ2-5
v_gene: TRBV5-4
CDR3aa: CASSLRAGKETQYF
CDR3nt: TGTGCCAGCAGCTTGAGGGCAGGGAAAGAGACCCAGTACTTC

d_gene: NA
abundance: NA
j_gene: TRBJ1-5
v_gene: TRBV2
CDR3aa: CASSERRETQPQHF
CDR3nt: TGTGCCAGCAGTGAAAGGAGGGAGACTCAGCCCCAGCATTTT

d_gene: NA
abundance: NA
j_gene: TRBJ1-6
v_gene: TRBV7-2
CDR3aa: CASSLERRSYNSPLHF
CDR3nt: TGTGCCAGCAGCTTAGAGAGGCGCTCCTATAATTCACCCCTCCACTTT

d_gene: TRBD2
abundance: NA
j_gene: TRBJ2-3
v_gene: TRBV15
CDR3aa: CATSRDVRGVEYF
CDR3nt: TGTGCCACCAGCAGAGATGTGCGGGGGGTCGAGTATTTT

d_gene: TRBD1
abundance: once
j_gene: TRBJ1-2
v_gene: TRBV6-1
CDR3aa: CASSEATTGNYGYTF
CDR3nt: TGTGCCAGCAGTGAGGCGACGACAGGGAACTATGGCTACACCTTC

d_gene: TRBD1
abundance: NA
j_gene: TRBJ2-5
v_gene: TRBV2
CDR3aa: CASSGYDRVRETQYF
CDR3nt: TGTGCCAGCAGTGGGTATGACAGGGTGAGGGAAACCCAGTACTTC

d_gene: TRBD1
abundance: NA
j_gene: TRBJ1-6
v_gene: TRBV28
CDR3aa: CASSPQGGSPLHF
CDR3nt: TGTGCCAGCTCTCCACAGGGGGGTTCACCCCTCCACTTT

d_gene: NA
abundance: NA
j_gene: TRBJ2-5
v_gene: TRBV3-1/TRBV3-2
CDR3aa: CASSIRWEPPTQYF
CDR3nt: TGTGCCAGCAGCATTCGTTGGGAGCCCCCGACCCAGTACTTC

d_gene: NA
abundance: NA
j_gene: TRBJ1-2
v_gene: TRBV29-1
CDR3aa: CSAPLRGGGGYTF
CDR3nt: TGCAGCGCCCCCTTAAGGGGCGGTGGTGGCTACACCTTC

d_gene: TRBD1
abundance: few
j_gene: TRBJ1-5
v_gene: TRBV6-6
CDR3aa: CASEGQGDSNQPQHF
CDR3nt: TGTGCCAGCGAAGGACAGGGGGATAGCAATCAGCCCCAGCATTTT

d_gene: TRBD2
abundance: NA
j_gene: TRBJ2-1
v_gene: TRBV5-1
CDR3aa: CASSSFAGGLGEQFF
CDR3nt: TGCGCCAGCAGCTCGTTCGCGGGGGGGCTGGGTGAGCAGTTCTTC

d_gene: TRBD2
abundance: NA
j_gene: TRBJ2-1
v_gene: TRBV9
CDR3aa: CASSPQRGGSSGEQFF
CDR3nt: TGTGCCAGCAGCCCCCAGCGGGGTGGCTCATCGGGAGAGCAGTTCTTC

d_gene: TRBD1
abundance: NA
j_gene: TRBJ1-2
v_gene: TRBV2
CDR3aa: CASSPKPLPPGGHTF
CDR3nt: TGTGCCAGCAGTCCGAAGCCCCTACCACCAGGGGGACACACCTTC

d_gene: TRBD2
abundance: NA
j_gene: TRBJ2-1
v_gene: TRBV4-2
CDR3aa: CASSQGQAGVTYNEQFF
CDR3nt: TGTGCCAGCAGCCAAGGACAAGCGGGAGTTACCTACAATGAGCAGTTCTTC

d_gene: TRBD1
abundance: NA
j_gene: TRBJ2-7
v_gene: TRBV28
CDR3aa: CATDRRDRASYEQYF
CDR3nt: TGTGCCACCGACCGACGGGACAGGGCATCCTACGAGCAGTACTTC

d_gene: NA
abundance: NA
j_gene: TRBJ2-3
v_gene: TRBV11-2
CDR3aa: CASSLDPGADTQYF
CDR3nt: TGTGCCAGCAGCTTGGATCCGGGGGCAGATACGCAGTATTTT

d_gene: NA
abundance: NA
j_gene: TRBJ2-1
v_gene: TRBV19
CDR3aa: CASSIYSQGHEQFF
CDR3nt: TGTGCCAGTAGTATTTACAGCCAGGGCCATGAGCAGTTCTTC

d_gene: NA
abundance: NA
j_gene: TRBJ2-7
v_gene: TRBV5-8
CDR3aa: CASSLVARDYEQYF
CDR3nt: TGTGCCAGCAGCTTGGTTGCCAGGGACTACGAGCAGTACTTC

d_gene: NA
abundance: NA
j_gene: TRBJ2-3
v_gene: TRBV6-4
CDR3aa: CASSPMTGSDTQYF
CDR3nt: TGTGCCAGCAGCCCTATGACCGGGAGTGATACGCAGTATTTT

d_gene: NA
abundance: NA
j_gene: TRBJ1-3
v_gene: TRBV6-6
CDR3aa: CASSYRTVNLNTIYF
CDR3nt: TGTGCCAGCAGTTACAGGACAGTTAATTTAAACACCATATATTTT

d_gene: TRBD2
abundance: NA
j_gene: TRBJ2-3
v_gene: TRBV7-9
CDR3aa: CASSFRTSGRTDTQYF
CDR3nt: TGTGCCAGCAGCTTTCGGACTAGCGGGAGAACAGATACGCAGTATTTT

d_gene: TRBD1
abundance: NA
j_gene: TRBJ2-1
v_gene: TRBV7-9
CDR3aa: CASSEWTGGSNEQFF
CDR3nt: TGTGCCAGCAGCGAATGGACAGGGGGATCGAATGAGCAGTTCTTC

d_gene: TRBD1
abundance: NA
j_gene: TRBJ2-1
v_gene: TRBV10-1
CDR3aa: CASMETGTGNNEQFF
CDR3nt: TGCGCCAGCATGGAGACCGGGACAGGGAACAATGAGCAGTTCTTC

d_gene: NA
abundance: NA
j_gene: TRBJ1-4
v_gene: TRBV4-2
CDR3aa: CASSRTEATNEKLFF
CDR3nt: TGTGCCAGCAGTCGGACAGAAGCAACTAATGAAAAACTGTTTTTT

d_gene: TRBD1
abundance: NA
j_gene: TRBJ2-2
v_gene: TRBV2
CDR3aa: CASSERGRETGELFF
CDR3nt: TGTGCCAGCAGTGAGAGGGGGCGAGAGACCGGGGAGCTGTTTTTT

d_gene: TRBD1
abundance: NA
j_gene: TRBJ2-7
v_gene: TRBV5-6
CDR3aa: CASSWDRGLEQYF
CDR3nt: TGTGCCAGCAGCTGGGACAGGGGGCTAGAGCAGTACTTC

d_gene: NA
abundance: NA
j_gene: TRBJ1-2
v_gene: TRBV4-3
CDR3aa: CASSQDKAGDNYGYTF
CDR3nt: TGCGCCAGCAGCCAAGATAAGGCAGGGGATAACTATGGCTACACCTTC

d_gene: TRBD2
abundance: NA
j_gene: TRBJ2-2
v_gene: TRBV9
CDR3aa: CASSVVAGANTGELFF
CDR3nt: TGTGCCAGCAGCGTAGTAGCGGGGGCGAACACCGGGGAGCTGTTTTTT

d_gene: TRBD2
abundance: NA
j_gene: TRBJ2-1
v_gene: TRBV11-3
CDR3aa: CASSAGLAGGPENEQFF
CDR3nt: TGTGCCAGCAGCGCGGGACTAGCGGGAGGGCCGGAAAATGAGCAGTTCTTC

d_gene: TRBD1
abundance: NA
j_gene: TRBJ2-3
v_gene: TRBV5-5
CDR3aa: CASRQQTGQLSDTQYF
CDR3nt: TGTGCCAGCAGGCAGCAGACGGGACAGCTTTCAGATACGCAGTATTTT

d_gene: TRBD2
abundance: NA
j_gene: TRBJ2-7
v_gene: TRBV13
CDR3aa: CASSLGLAGSYEQYF
CDR3nt: TGTGCCAGCAGCTTGGGACTAGCGGGCTCCTACGAGCAGTACTTC

d_gene: NA
abundance: NA
j_gene: TRBJ2-7
v_gene: TRBV7-2
CDR3aa: CASSLVTGNEQYF
CDR3nt: TGTGCCAGCAGCTTAGTAACAGGGAACGAGCAGTACTTC